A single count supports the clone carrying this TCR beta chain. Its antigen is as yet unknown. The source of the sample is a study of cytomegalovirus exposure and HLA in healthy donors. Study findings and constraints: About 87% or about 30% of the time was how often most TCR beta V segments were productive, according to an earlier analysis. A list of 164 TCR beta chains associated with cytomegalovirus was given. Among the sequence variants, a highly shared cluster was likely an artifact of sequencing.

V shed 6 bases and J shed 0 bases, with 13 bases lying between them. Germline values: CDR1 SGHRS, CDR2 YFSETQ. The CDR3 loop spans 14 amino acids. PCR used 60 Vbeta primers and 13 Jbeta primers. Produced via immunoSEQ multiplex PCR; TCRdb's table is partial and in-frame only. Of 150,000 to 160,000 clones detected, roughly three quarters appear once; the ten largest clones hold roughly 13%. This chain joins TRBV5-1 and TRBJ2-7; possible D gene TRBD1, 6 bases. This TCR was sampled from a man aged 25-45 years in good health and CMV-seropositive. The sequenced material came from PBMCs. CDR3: CASMETGSSYEQYF. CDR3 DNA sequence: TGCGCCAGCATGGAGACAGGCAGCTCCTACGAGCAGTACTTC.